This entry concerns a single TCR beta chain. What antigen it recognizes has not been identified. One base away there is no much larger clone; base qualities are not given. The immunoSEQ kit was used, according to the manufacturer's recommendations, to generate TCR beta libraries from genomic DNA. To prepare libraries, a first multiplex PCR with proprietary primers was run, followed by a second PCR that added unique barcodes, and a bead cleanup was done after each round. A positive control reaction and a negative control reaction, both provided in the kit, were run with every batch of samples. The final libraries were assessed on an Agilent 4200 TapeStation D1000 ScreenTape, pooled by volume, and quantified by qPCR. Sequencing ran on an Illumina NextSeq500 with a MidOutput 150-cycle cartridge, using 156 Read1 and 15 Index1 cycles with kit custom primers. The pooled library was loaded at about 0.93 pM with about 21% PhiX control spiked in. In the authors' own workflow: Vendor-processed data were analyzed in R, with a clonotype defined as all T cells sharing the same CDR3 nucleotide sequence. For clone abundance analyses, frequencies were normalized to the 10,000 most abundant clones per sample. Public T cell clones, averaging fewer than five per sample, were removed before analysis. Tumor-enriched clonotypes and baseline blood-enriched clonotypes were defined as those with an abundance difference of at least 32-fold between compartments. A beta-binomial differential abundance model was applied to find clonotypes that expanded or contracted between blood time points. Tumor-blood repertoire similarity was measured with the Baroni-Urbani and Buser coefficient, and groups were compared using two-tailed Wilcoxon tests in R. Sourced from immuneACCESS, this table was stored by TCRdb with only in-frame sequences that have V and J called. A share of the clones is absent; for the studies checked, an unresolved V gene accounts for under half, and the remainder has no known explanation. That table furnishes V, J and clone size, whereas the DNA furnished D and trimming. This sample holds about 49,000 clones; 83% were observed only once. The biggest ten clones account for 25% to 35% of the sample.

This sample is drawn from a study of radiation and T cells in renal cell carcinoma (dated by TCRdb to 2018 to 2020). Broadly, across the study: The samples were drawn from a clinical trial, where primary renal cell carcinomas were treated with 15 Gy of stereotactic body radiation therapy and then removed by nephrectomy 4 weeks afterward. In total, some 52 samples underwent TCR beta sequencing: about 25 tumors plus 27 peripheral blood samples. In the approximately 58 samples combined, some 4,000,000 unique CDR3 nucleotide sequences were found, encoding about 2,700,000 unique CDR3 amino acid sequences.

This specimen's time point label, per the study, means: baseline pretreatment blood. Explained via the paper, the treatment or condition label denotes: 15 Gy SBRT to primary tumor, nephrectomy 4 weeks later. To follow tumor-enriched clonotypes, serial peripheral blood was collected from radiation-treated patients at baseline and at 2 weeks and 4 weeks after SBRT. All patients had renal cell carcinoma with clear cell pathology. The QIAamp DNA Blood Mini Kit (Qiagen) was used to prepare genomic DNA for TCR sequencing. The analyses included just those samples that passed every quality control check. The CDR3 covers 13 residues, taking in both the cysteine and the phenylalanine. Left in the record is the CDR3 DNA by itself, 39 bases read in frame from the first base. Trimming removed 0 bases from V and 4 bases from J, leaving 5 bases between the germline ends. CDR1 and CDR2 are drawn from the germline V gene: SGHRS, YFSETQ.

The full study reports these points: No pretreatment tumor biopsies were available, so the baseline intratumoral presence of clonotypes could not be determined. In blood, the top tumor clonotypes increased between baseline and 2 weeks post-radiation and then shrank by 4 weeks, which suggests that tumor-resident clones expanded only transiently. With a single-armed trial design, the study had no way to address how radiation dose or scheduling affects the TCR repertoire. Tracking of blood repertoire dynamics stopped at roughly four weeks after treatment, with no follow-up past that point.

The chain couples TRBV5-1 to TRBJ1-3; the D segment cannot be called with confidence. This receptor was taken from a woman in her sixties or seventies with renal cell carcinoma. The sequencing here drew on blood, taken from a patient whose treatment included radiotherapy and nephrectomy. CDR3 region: CASSLVGGNTIYF. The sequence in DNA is TGCGCCAGCAGCTTGGTGGGGGGAAACACCATATATTTT. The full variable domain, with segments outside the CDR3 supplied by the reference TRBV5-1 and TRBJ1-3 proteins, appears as KAGVTQTPRYLIKTRGQQVTLSCSPISGHRSVSWYQQTPGQGLQFLFEYFSETQRNKGNFPGRFSGRQFSNSRSEMNVSTLELGDSALYLCASSLVGGNTIYFGEGSWLTVV.